This T cell receptor beta chain was recorded in a study of T cell repertoires in cytomegalovirus infection. Across the whole study: Evidence of both CMV infection and a matching HLA type came from public TCR beta signatures.

This clonotype was picked up a small number of times. Its target is not known. Study conclusions and caveats: In two of eight donors, the top clonotype was HLA-C-restricted CMV-specific. Individuals carrying CMV plus the relevant HLA were identified by cumulative frequency of public TCR beta families.

Germline V CDR1 and CDR2: MNHNY, SVGAGI (reference sequence). The ends were cut back, 7 bases at V and 5 bases at J, with 17 bases in the middle. CDR3 length: 14 residues. A single record per CDR3 protein comes from TCRdb applying MiXCR to the reads. The sample lists under 350,000 distinct CDR3 sequences, 8% to 10% occurring once. Material for sequencing was PBMCs. The sequence was obtained from a human donor in good health (CMV status not recorded). Some clones in this sample may be carry-over from other donors' samples. The chain joins TRBV6-6 to TRBJ1-2; D possibly corresponds to TRBD1 (5 bases). This CDR3 is CASKGEGSEYGYTF. CDR3 DNA sequence: TGTGCCAGCAAAGGGGAGGGCTCAGAGTATGGCTACACCTTC.